These 2 T cell receptor beta chains were all obtained from the same sample, sequenced in a study of blood T cell repertoires in COVID-19. The data were produced by immunoSEQ multiplex PCR, yet TCRdb's version contains in-frame clones alone and is incomplete. The repertoire holds about 74,000 clones, about 84% seen once, with around 16% in the top ten. The material sequenced was peripheral blood. These receptors all come from a human donor in a cohort sampled during active COVID-19.

This clone was counted a few times. The rearrangement joins TRBV7-9 to TRBJ2-7, with TRBD1 matching 8 bases. V trimming: 4 bases; J trimming: 0 bases; junction bases outside the gene matches: 5. The CDR3 is 15 amino acids. Germline V lookup: CDR1 SEHNR, CDR2 FQNEAQ (reference sequence). The CDR3 sequence: CASSSDRVSSYEQYF. CDR3 nucleotides: TGTGCCAGCAGCTCGGACAGGGTGAGCTCCTACGAGCAGTACTTC.

This chain uses TRBV2 with TRBJ2-3, with TRBD2 as a possible D gene (5 bases). V dropped 5 bases and J dropped 0 bases, with 15 bases sitting between them. The length of the CDR3 is 16 residues. From germline, CDR1 is SNHLY and CDR2 FYNNEI. CDR3 sequence: CASSPLSGGSTDTQYF. The CDR3 DNA sequence: TGTGCCAGCAGTCCCCTGAGCGGAGGTAGCACAGATACGCAGTATTTT.